This T cell receptor (beta chain) is drawn from a study of CD8 T cells in ankylosing spondylitis. General study findings and limits: Existing reports had already noted some motif variants in reactive arthritis synovial fluid and blood. In peripheral blood, disease-linked CD8+ clones occurred at relatively low frequencies. Ankylosing spondylitis blood appeared to carry a characteristic TCR beta motif of roughly eight highly homologous variants.

Turning to this clonotype: What it binds is not known.

TCRdb re-derived calls from the 5' RACE reads in MiXCR, one entry per CDR3 protein. The sample holds 450,000 to 550,000 distinct CDR3 sequences, approximately 5% seen once. CDR3 length: 15 amino acids. Germline V gene data show CDR1 as MGHRA and CDR2 as YSYEKL. The V gene lost 1 base and the J gene lost 5 bases, with 13 bases spanning the gap. The sample was blood, either unsorted or a sorted T cell fraction (not recorded which). V and J are TRBV4-1 and TRBJ2-3; D call uncertain. The receptor comes from a male donor with ankylosing spondylitis. The CDR3 loop reads CASSQGVQQGDTQYF. The CDR3 region has the DNA TGCGCCAGCAGCCAAGGGGTTCAGCAAGGAGATACGCAGTATTTT.